The 13 T cell receptor beta chains below were found in one sample sequenced in a study of cytotoxic CD8 clonotypes in ibrutinib-treated CLL (dated by TCRdb to the early 2020s). The method behind the library was the immunoSEQ multiplex PCR assay. TCRdb provides this immuneACCESS table in a form limited to in-frame rearrangements. Some clones are lacking; in checked studies, under half of them reflect an unresolved V gene, and why the rest are absent is not known. Recorded for this sample are 140,000 to 150,000 clones; about 78% of them occurred a single time. 4.5% to 6.5% of the sample belongs to the ten largest clones. The sample's time point label is to be understood as: around 25 months on ibrutinib. The source material was PBMCs, sampled after 24 months of ibrutinib treatment. The receptors originated from a human donor with chronic lymphocytic leukemia.

This clone was counted once. V is TRBV10-3 and J is TRBJ2-7; tentatively, D is TRBD1 or TRBD2 (5 bases each). CDR1 and CDR2 (germline): ENHRY, SYGVKD. Trimming shortened V by 6 bases and J by 3 bases, and 12 bases separated the two germline ends. The CDR3 spans 13 residues. CDR3 amino acids: CAIRSGTGYEQYF. The CDR3 region has the DNA TGTGCCATCAGATCCGGGACCGGCTACGAGCAGTACTTC.

The chain links TRBV7-9 to TRBJ2-1, with TRBD1 identical over 7 bases. This CDR3 has 15 residues. V was clipped by 5 bases and J by 7 bases; unmatched bases: 11. Germline V gene lookup returns CDR1 SEHNR and CDR2 FQNEAQ (reference sequence). Here the CDR3 DNA reads TGTGCCAGCAGCCGAACCAGGGACAGTACAAATGAGCAGTTCTTC. It yields the protein CASSRTRDSTNEQFF.

This clone was picked up a small number of times. This chain links TRBV10-3 with TRBJ2-1; D is perhaps TRBD2 (5 bases). The V gene lost 4 bases and the J gene lost 5 bases, with 18 bases spanning the gap. The CDR3 sequence is 16 residues long. Germline CDR1 reads ENHRY; CDR2 reads SYGVKD. CDR3 DNA: TGTGCCATCAGTGTCGGGGTAGGCAACACTCACAATGAGCAGTTCTTC. Translated: CAISVGVGNTHNEQFF.

The chain employs TRBV10-3 and TRBJ2-1, with D possibly matching TRBD1 (5 bases). The CDR3 extends over 17 amino acids. Trimming took off 3 bases at V and 0 bases at J, with 15 bases between the two ends. Germline V gene lookup returns CDR1 ENHRY and CDR2 SYGVKD. CDR3 protein: CAISDPGHVSSYNEQFF. CDR3 in DNA: TGTGCCATCAGTGACCCCGGACATGTCAGCTCCTACAATGAGCAGTTCTTC.

This chain joins TRBV11-2 and TRBJ2-7; 7 bases align to TRBD1. The V segment lost 0 bases and the J segment 2 bases; nucleotides outside the gene matches: 7. The CDR3 is 16 residues long. The germline V gene has CDR1 SGHAT and CDR2 FQNNGV. The CDR3: CASSLDPGTDAYEQYF. The CDR3 DNA is TGTGCCAGCAGCTTAGACCCCGGGACAGATGCCTACGAGCAGTACTTC.

This clone turned up a few times. DNA for the CDR3: TGCGCCAGCAGCACCCGGGACTTAGACAATGAGCAGTTCTTC. Its translation is CASSTRDLDNEQFF. The V and J genes are TRBV5-1 and TRBJ2-1, with D perhaps TRBD2 (6 bases). Germline V gene data show CDR1 as SGHRS and CDR2 as YFSETQ. V shed 4 bases and J shed 5 bases, with 13 bases lying between them. The CDR3 length is 14 residues.

The chain links TRBV11-3 to TRBJ1-1; 9 bases align to TRBD1. The V and J ends lost 5 bases and 8 bases, in that order; junction bases with no gene match: 6. This CDR3 contains 13 residues. Germline V gene sequence: CDR1 SGHNT, CDR2 YENEEA. This chain's CDR3 is CASSLGGTGEAFF. The CDR3 bases are TGTGCCAGCAGCCTAGGGGGGACAGGGGAAGCTTTCTTT.

The chain carries TRBV2 and TRBJ2-7, with 8 positions matching TRBD1. The CDR3 covers 19 residues. CDR1 and CDR2 (germline): SNHLY, FYNNEI. J lost 2 bases, V lost 2 bases, and 17 bases had no gene match. The CDR3 DNA reads TGTGCCAGCAGTGAAAGCCCAGACAGGGGAGGATTCCCCGCCTACGAGCAGTACTTC. The encoded protein is CASSESPDRGGFPAYEQYF.

The chain employs TRBV7-8 and TRBJ2-1; D is possibly TRBD2 (5 bases). The V end lost 5 bases, the J end lost 6 bases, and 14 bases lay between the germline ends. This CDR3 contains 14 residues. Germline CDR1 reads SGHVS; CDR2 reads FQNEAQ. The CDR3 DNA reads as TGTGCCAGCAGCCCCCCCGGTGGGAGCAATGAGCAGTTCTTC. It yields the protein CASSPPGGSNEQFF.

CDR3 in amino acids: CATTGGRTEAFF. The CDR3 coding sequence is TGTGCCACCACAGGGGGTAGGACTGAAGCTTTCTTT. The chain has TRBV2 and TRBJ1-1, with TRBD1 matching 8 bases. J was trimmed by 5 bases and V by 10 bases; bases with no gene match: 6. Germline CDR1 reads SNHLY; CDR2 reads FYNNEI. The CDR3 loop spans 12 amino acids. Looking up the rest from reference TRBV2 and TRBJ1-1 gives the full variable domain: EPEVTQTPSHQVTQMGQEVILRCVPISNHLYFYWYRQILGQKVEFLVSFYNNEISEKSEIFDDQFSVERPDGSNFTLKIRSTKLEDSAMYFCATTGGRTEAFFGQGTRLTVV.

V and J are TRBV6-6 and TRBJ1-1; D unresolved. The ends were cut back, 6 bases at V and 4 bases at J, with 12 bases in the middle. CDR3 length equals 13 residues. CDR1 and CDR2 (germline): MNHNY, SVGAGI (reference sequence). The DNA of the CDR3 is TGTGCCAGCAGATATACCGCCACCACTGAAGCTTTCTTT. This sequence encodes CASRYTATTEAFF.

The chain combines TRBV2 with TRBJ2-2; 11 nucleotides line up with TRBD2. Unmatched junction bases numbered 17, after V lost 6 bases and J lost 5 bases. This CDR3 is built from 19 residues. The V gene's germline CDR1 is SNHLY and CDR2 FYNNEI. CDR3 DNA: TGTGCCAGCAGAGGAATAGCGGGAGGGCCTGCCGGTCGGACCGGGGAGCTGTTTTTT. Translating gives CASRGIAGGPAGRTGELFF.

This clone was recorded only once. This chain uses TRBV4-1 with TRBJ2-3, with D perhaps matching TRBD2 (6 bases). With 2 bases removed from V and 2 bases from J, the gap between germline ends came to 11 bases. CDR1 and CDR2 from the germline V gene are MGHRA and YSYEKL. The length of the CDR3 is 15 residues. CDR3 residues: CASSQSGLLTDTQYF. DNA of the CDR3: TGCGCCAGCAGCCAATCGGGACTTCTCACAGATACGCAGTATTTT.